Detailed here is one T cell receptor beta chain. The data were obtained in a study of cytomegalovirus exposure and HLA in healthy donors. V lost 4 bases to trimming and J lost 5 bases; unmatched junction nucleotides: 4. The CDR3 has 14 amino acids. Germline loops: CDR1 SGHRS, CDR2 YFSETQ. PCR primers comprised 60 Vbeta and 13 Jbeta primers. Profiled with immunoSEQ multiplex PCR; TCRdb holds only in-frame clones, not every one. The sample is made up of approximately 190,000 clones, and the top ten hold almost 6.5% of it. Sequenced: PBMCs. The sequence derives from a man aged 25 to 45 in good health and CMV-seronegative. The chain employs TRBV5-1 and TRBJ2-1; 9 nucleotides align to TRBD1. The DNA for the CDR3 is TGCGCCAGCAGCAAGGGACAGGGCAACAATGAGCAGTTCTTC. Encoded protein: CASSKGQGNNEQFF.